The text below deals with one T cell receptor (beta chain). The data were obtained in a study of blood T cell repertoires in COVID-19. Study-level background: Italy, Spain and the United States were the sources of the convalescent and acute COVID-19 samples. Sources were T cells, B-cell-depleted T cells, or PBMCs; the material itself was cDNA or gDNA.

The CDR3 loop spans 13 amino acids. V lost 7 bases, J lost 3 bases, and 10 bases lay in between. Authors' data handling: Amplification with reference gene primers provided the estimates of nucleated cell counts. Clones were read by immunoSEQ multiplex PCR, and TCRdb kept only the in-frame ones, dropping some. That table gives V, J and clone size, and the DNA gave D and trimming. The repertoire holds 27,000 or so clones, with about 89% as singletons. Sequencing was done on a sample of peripheral blood. The chain links TRBV12-3 or TRBV12-4 to TRBJ2-1; possible D gene TRBD2, 5 bases. The TCR originated in a man aged 70 or older with active COVID-19. The CDR3, as DNA: TGTGCCAGCAAGTCCGGGATCTACAATGAGCAGTTCTTC. Translated: CASKSGIYNEQFF.